The next 18 T cell receptor beta chains were all read from a single sample in a study of vaccination and CD4 T cells after COVID-19. Researchers used the Oncomine TCR Beta short-read assay to sequence DNA from cultured CD4+ T cells. TCRdb re-called the PCR reads with MiXCR, one entry per CDR3 protein. The profile shows roughly 18,000 distinct CDR3 sequences, about three fifths of them singletons. Treatment indicated: approximately nine-day PBMC culture with coronavirus spike peptide pools or control peptides (ViraFEST assay). The antigens of these receptors remain unknown. Sequenced material: CD4+ T cells from blood, cultured in vitro. Receptor source: a human donor who had recovered from COVID-19.

The chain uses TRBV19 and TRBJ1-1; D perhaps matches TRBD1 (5 bases). V was trimmed by 3 bases and J by 7 bases, leaving 12 bases between them. Germline values: CDR1 LNHDA, CDR2 SQIVND (reference sequence). The CDR3 has 13 amino acids. This chain's CDR3 is CASSMGRDGEAFF. CDR3 coding DNA: TGTGCCAGTAGTATGGGCCGGGACGGTGAAGCTTTCTTT.

The rearrangement uses TRBV25-1 and TRBJ2-5; possible D gene TRBD2, 6 bases. V lost 7 bases and J lost 1, with 16 bases in between. The CDR3 contains 15 residues. Germline V gene lookup returns CDR1 MGHDK and CDR2 SYGVNS. Here the CDR3 reads CASTPSGGAQETQYF. DNA for the CDR3: TGTGCCAGCACCCCCTCGGGCGGGGCCCAAGAGACCCAGTACTTC.

This chain uses TRBV7-8 with TRBJ1-1; 10 bases agree with TRBD1. The germline gives CDR1 SGHVS, CDR2 FQNEAQ. There are 18 residues in the CDR3. The V gene end was trimmed by 3 bases and the J gene end by 4 bases; junction bases not matched to a gene: 14. The CDR3 loop reads CASSLLASAGTGATEAFF. CDR3 nucleotides: TGTGCCAGCAGCTTGTTAGCCAGTGCTGGGACAGGGGCCACTGAAGCTTTCTTT.

This clonotype was counted a few times. The V call is TRBV2, the J call TRBJ1-5, with 7 bases identical to TRBD1. CDR3 size: 13 residues. Unmatched junction bases numbered 10, after V lost 6 bases and J lost 11 bases. The germline V gene has CDR1 SNHLY and CDR2 FYNNEI. The CDR3 loop reads CASSGLDRKSQHF. Here the CDR3 DNA reads TGTGCCAGCAGCGGTCTGGACAGGAAGTCCCAGCATTTT.

The DNA for the CDR3 is TGTGCCAGCAGCCAAGAGGGTCGAGGCTACACCTTC. Amino acids: CASSQEGRGYTF. The chain links TRBV3-1 to TRBJ1-2; no firm D call. The CDR3 spans 12 residues. V was cut by 0 bases and J by 8 bases, with 7 bases left in between. Germline V gene sequence: CDR1 LGHDT, CDR2 YNNKEL (reference sequence).

A few counts support this clonotype. CDR3 coding DNA: TGTGCCAGCAGCTTAGAGGTCGGGTCCCTAGGTTCACCCCTCCACTTT. It is translated as CASSLEVGSLGSPLHF. The chain couples TRBV7-2 to TRBJ1-6; no reliable D call. Germline V gene sequence: CDR1 SGHTA, CDR2 FQGNSA. This CDR3 comprises 16 residues. V shed 1 base and J shed 9 bases, with 16 bases lying between them.

This clonotype was seen a few times. The CDR3 DNA reads as TGTGCCACCAGGGGGAGCCCCTACAATGAGCAGTTCTTC. This sequence encodes CATRGSPYNEQFF. The gene calls are TRBV24-1 and TRBJ2-1; D may be TRBD2 (5 bases). Germline CDR1 is KGHDR and CDR2 is SFDVKD. The CDR3 length is 13 residues. Trimming cost V 7 bases and J 2 bases, with 8 bases left between them.

This chain connects TRBV6-1 to TRBJ1-4; 8 bases align to TRBD1. Per the germline V gene, CDR1 is MNHNS and CDR2 is SASEGT. Trimming took 5 bases from V and 6 from J; bases not matched to a gene: 5. The CDR3 spans 14 residues. This CDR3 reads CASSPDREDEKLFF. The CDR3 DNA reads as TGTGCCAGCAGTCCGGACAGGGAGGATGAAAAACTGTTTTTT.

The rearrangement uses TRBV10-3 and TRBJ1-2; no clear D gene. From germline, CDR1 is ENHRY and CDR2 SYGVKD. With 4 bases removed from V and 7 bases from J, the gap between germline ends came to 13 bases. This CDR3 spans 13 amino acids. The CDR3 DNA sequence: TGTGCCATCAGTGGTGGGGAGGTCGGTGGCTACACCTTC. Translation gives CAISGGEVGGYTF.

The CDR3 loop is CASSRWFDSNQPQHF. CDR3 in DNA: TGTGCCAGCAGCCGGTGGTTTGACAGCAATCAGCCCCAGCATTTT. This rearrangement joins TRBV7-8 to TRBJ1-5; D remains ambiguous. With 5 bases removed from V and 1 base from J, the gap between germline ends came to 12 bases. Germline V CDR1 and CDR2: SGHVS, FQNEAQ. This CDR3 is built from 15 residues.

The chain couples TRBV6-5 to TRBJ1-3; D is undetermined. Germline CDR1 is MNHEY and CDR2 is SVGAGI. This CDR3 is built from 15 residues. Trimming cost V 0 bases and J 3 bases, with 9 bases left between them. In DNA form, the CDR3 reads TGTGCCAGCAGTTACTCGTCAGGTCTTGGAAACACCATATATTTT. Translated: CASSYSSGLGNTIYF.

This clonotype was detected only a few times. The chain combines TRBV30 with TRBJ1-1, with D perhaps matching TRBD1 (6 bases). The CDR3 is made up of 13 amino acids. The V end lost 1 base, the J end lost 2 bases, and 8 bases lay between the germline ends. From germline, CDR1 is GTSNPN and CDR2 SVGIG (reference sequence). The CDR3 loop is CAWSAGDNTEAFF. Written as DNA, the CDR3 is TGTGCCTGGAGTGCAGGGGATAACACTGAAGCTTTCTTT.

The chain couples TRBV7-3 to TRBJ2-1; 12 bases fit TRBD2. The trim removed 5 bases at V and 4 bases at J, leaving 3 bases unmatched. The germline gives CDR1 SGHTA, CDR2 FQGTGA. This CDR3 comprises 15 residues. The CDR3 protein is CASSRTSGAYNEQFF. In DNA form, the CDR3 reads TGTGCCAGCAGCAGGACTAGCGGGGCTTACAATGAGCAGTTCTTC. Complete variable domain (other parts from reference TRBV7-3 and TRBJ2-1): GAGVSQTPSNKVTEKGKYVELRCDPISGHTALYWYRQSLGQGPEFLIYFQGTGAADDSGLPNDRFFAVRPEGSVSTLKIQRTERGDSAVYLCASSRTSGAYNEQFFGPGTRLTVL.

This chain uses TRBV20-1 with TRBJ2-7; 10 nucleotides agree with TRBD2. V was pared by 0 bases and J by 5 bases, with 7 bases of the junction left unmatched. From germline, CDR1 is DFQATT and CDR2 SNEGSKA (reference sequence). The CDR3 has 15 residues. DNA for the CDR3: TGCAGTGCTAGAGATCGACGAGCGGGAGGGAACGAGCAGTACTTC. It specifies CSARDRRAGGNEQYF.

This sequence joins TRBV28 and TRBJ2-4, with 9 bases identical to TRBD1. V trimming: 9 bases; J trimming: 2 bases; junction bases outside the gene matches: 8. Germline assignment: CDR1 MDHEN and CDR2 SYDVKM. This CDR3 is built from 15 residues. The DNA of the CDR3 is TGTGCCAGTAGCCGACAGGGGGTTACCAAAAACATTCAGTACTTC. Residues: CASSRQGVTKNIQYF.

The V call is TRBV6-5, the J call TRBJ1-1; 8 nucleotides align to TRBD1. Germline V lookup: CDR1 MNHEY, CDR2 SVGAGI. The CDR3 sequence is 14 residues long. Germline trimming cut 2 bases from V and 7 bases from J; bases unmatched to any gene: 6. CDR3 in amino acids: CASSYMAGGFEAFF. DNA of the CDR3: TGTGCCAGCAGTTACATGGCAGGGGGCTTTGAAGCTTTCTTT.

The chain links TRBV5-4 to TRBJ2-3; D may be TRBD2 (6 bases). The CDR3 contains 16 residues. V gave up 0 bases and J gave up 1 base, with 12 bases separating them. Germline-derived CDR1 and CDR2 are SGHNT and YYREEE (reference sequence). Written as DNA, the CDR3 is TGTGCCAGCAGCTTGGGGGGGGTCGGTGGCACAGATACGCAGTATTTT. It yields the protein CASSLGGVGGTDTQYF.

The chain joins TRBV12-3 or TRBV12-4 to TRBJ1-2; no reliable D call. This CDR3 region has 13 residues. The V end lost 3 bases, the J end lost 5 bases, and 10 bases lay between the germline ends. The CDR3 coding sequence is TGTGCCAGCAGTTTGGGTGCTGCATATGGCTACACCTTC. Its protein product is CASSLGAAYGYTF.